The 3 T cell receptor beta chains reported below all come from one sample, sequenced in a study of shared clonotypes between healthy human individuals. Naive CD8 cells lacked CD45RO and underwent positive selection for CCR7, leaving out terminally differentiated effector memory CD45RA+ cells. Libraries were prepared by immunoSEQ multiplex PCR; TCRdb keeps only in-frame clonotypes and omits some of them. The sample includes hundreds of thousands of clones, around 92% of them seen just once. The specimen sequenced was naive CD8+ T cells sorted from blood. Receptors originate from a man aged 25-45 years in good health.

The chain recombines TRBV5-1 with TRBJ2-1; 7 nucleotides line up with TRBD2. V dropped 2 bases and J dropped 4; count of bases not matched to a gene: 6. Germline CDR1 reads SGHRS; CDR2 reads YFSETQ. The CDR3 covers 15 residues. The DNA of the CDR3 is TGCGCCAGCAGCTTTGGCGGGAGAGGATACAATGAGCAGTTCTTC. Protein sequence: CASSFGGRGYNEQFF.

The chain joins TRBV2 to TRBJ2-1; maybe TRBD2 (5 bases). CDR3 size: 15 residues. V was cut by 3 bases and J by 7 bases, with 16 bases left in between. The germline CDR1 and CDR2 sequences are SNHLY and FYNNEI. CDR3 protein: CASSERYSGLNEQFF. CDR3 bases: TGTGCCAGCAGTGAGCGCTACTCGGGGTTAAATGAGCAGTTCTTC.

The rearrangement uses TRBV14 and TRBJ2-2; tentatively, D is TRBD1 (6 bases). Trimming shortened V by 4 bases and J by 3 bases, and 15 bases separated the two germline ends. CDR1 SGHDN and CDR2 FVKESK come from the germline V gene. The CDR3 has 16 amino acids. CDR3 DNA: TGTGCCAGCAGCCTCTTCAGGGGTCCCCACACCGGGGAGCTGTTTTTT. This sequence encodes CASSLFRGPHTGELFF.